This is a list of T cell receptor beta chains from one sample in a study of CD8 T cells in ankylosing spondylitis. TCRdb itself ran the 5' RACE reads through MiXCR, one entry per CDR3 protein. This table has some 350,000 distinct CDR3 sequences, approximately 14% appearing once. The sample comprised blood, either unsorted or a sorted T cell fraction (not recorded which). Source of these receptors: a male donor with ankylosing spondylitis or in good health (not recorded which). The CDR3 runs from the conserved cysteine through the conserved F or W. D genes are given only for firm matches. Expanded clones are given a class, and other clones once, few, many or no size at all.

>TRBV12-5|TRBD2|few|TRBJ2-7
TGTGCTAGTGGAGCCGGGACTAGCGGATGGAGGGAGCAGTACTTC
CASGAGTSGWREQYF
>TRBV10-1|-|few|TRBJ2-1
TGCGCCAGCAGTGAGTTACGGTACAATGAGCAGTTCTTC
CASSELRYNEQFF
>TRBV12-3/TRBV12-4|-|few|TRBJ1-1
TGTGCCAGCATTCTGAACTTCTATAACACTGAAGCTTTCTTT
CASILNFYNTEAFF
>TRBV4-2|-|few|TRBJ2-1
TGTGCCAGCAGCCAAGTGTCTAGTTTGTACAATGAGCAGTTCTTC
CASSQVSSLYNEQFF
>TRBV20-1|TRBD1|many|TRBJ2-4
TGCAGTGCTAGATCCGGGGACAGGGGCGACATTCAGTACTTC
CSARSGDRGDIQYF
>TRBV4-1|-|many|TRBJ2-3
TGCGCCAGCAGCCTTCCGGACTCTTGGGATACGCAGTATTTT
CASSLPDSWDTQYF
>TRBV4-2|-|-|TRBJ2-1
TGTGCCAGCAGCCAGGACGGAGGGGGGAATGAGCAGTTCTTC
CASSQDGGGNEQFF
>TRBV5-1|-|few|TRBJ2-4
TGCGCCAGCAGCGCGGGACAGAAAAACATTCAGTACTTC
CASSAGQKNIQYF
>TRBV25-1|TRBD1|-|TRBJ2-2
TGTGCCAGCAGGGGGACAGGGGGTCTGTCCGGGGAGCTGTTTTTT
CASRGTGGLSGELFF
>TRBV7-2|-|few|TRBJ2-2
TGTGCCAGCAGCTTAGCGGGAAAAGCCACCGGGGAGCTGTTTTTT
CASSLAGKATGELFF
>TRBV29-1|TRBD2|-|TRBJ2-7
TGCAGCGTAGATGGGAGGGGAGACGAGCAGTACTTC
CSVDGRGDEQYF
>TRBV11-2|-|many|TRBJ1-1
TGTGCCAGCAGCCCCTTCCAGGTGGCTAACACTGAAGCTTTCTTT
CASSPFQVANTEAFF
>TRBV2|-|few|TRBJ2-1
TGTGCCAGCAGTGATCCGGGGTTTCGGTACAATGAGCAGTTCTTC
CASSDPGFRYNEQFF
>TRBV5-5|-|-|TRBJ2-2
TGTGCCAGCAGCTTGGGGACAGACACCGGGGAGCTGTTTTTT
CASSLGTDTGELFF
>TRBV28|-|-|TRBJ2-7
TGTGCCAGCAGCTCCACGACAGTCGAGCAGTACTTC
CASSSTTVEQYF
>TRBV10-2|TRBD2|few|TRBJ2-3
TGCGCCACCTCCCGGGAGGGTGGCACAGATACGCAGTATTTT
CATSREGGTDTQYF
>TRBV12-3/TRBV12-4|TRBD2|many|TRBJ2-7
TGTGCCAGCAGCCTAGCGGGAGGTCTTAGGTACGAGCAGTACTTC
CASSLAGGLRYEQYF
>TRBV5-1|TRBD2|-|TRBJ2-3
TGCGCCAGCAGCTTGGGGGCTAGCGGGGGTTCCCCAGATACGCAGTATTTT
CASSLGASGGSPDTQYF